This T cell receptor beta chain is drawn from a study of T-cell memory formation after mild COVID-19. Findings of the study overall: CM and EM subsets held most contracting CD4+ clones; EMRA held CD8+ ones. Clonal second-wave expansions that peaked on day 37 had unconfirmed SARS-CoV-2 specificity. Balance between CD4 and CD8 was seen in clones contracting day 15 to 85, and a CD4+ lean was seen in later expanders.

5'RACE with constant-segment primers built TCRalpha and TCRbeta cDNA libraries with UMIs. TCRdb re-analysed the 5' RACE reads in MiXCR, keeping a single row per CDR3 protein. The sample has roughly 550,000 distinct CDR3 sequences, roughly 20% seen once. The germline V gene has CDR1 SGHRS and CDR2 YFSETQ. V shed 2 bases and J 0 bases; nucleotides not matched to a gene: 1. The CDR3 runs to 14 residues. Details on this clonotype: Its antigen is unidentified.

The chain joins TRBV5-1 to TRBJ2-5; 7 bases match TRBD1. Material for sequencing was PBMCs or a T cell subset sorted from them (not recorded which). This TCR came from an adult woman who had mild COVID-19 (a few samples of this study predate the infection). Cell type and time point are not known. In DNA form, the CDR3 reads TGCGCCAGCAGCTTAACAGGGGACCAAGAGACCCAGTACTTC. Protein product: CASSLTGDQETQYF.